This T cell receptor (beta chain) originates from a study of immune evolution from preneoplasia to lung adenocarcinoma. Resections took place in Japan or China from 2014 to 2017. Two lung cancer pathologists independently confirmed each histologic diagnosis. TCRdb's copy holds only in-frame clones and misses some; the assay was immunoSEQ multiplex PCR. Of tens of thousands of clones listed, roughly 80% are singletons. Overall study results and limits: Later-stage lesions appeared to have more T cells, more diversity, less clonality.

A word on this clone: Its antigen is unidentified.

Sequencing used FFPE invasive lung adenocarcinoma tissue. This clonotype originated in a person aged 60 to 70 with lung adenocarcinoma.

The CDR3 region is CASSGGAGGAGTGELFF. CDR3 sequence (DNA): TGCGCCAGCAGCGGGGGAGCAGGGGGCGCGGGCACCGGGGAGCTGTTTTTT. The genes are TRBV5-1 and TRBJ2-2, with 8 bases fitting TRBD1. This CDR3 comprises 17 residues. V was pared by 4 bases and J by 4 bases, with 12 bases of the junction left unmatched. The germline V gene encodes CDR1 SGHRS and CDR2 YFSETQ.